This TCR beta chain was captured by sequencing in a study of T cell repertoires in aging, cancer and after chemotherapy. Study results and limitations: These repertoire data do not allow conclusions about immunological memory after chemotherapy. Median generation probability rose over the chemotherapy interval in each cancer cohort, suggesting rebound thymic output. Age-matched healthy donors had significantly more diverse, less clonal blood TCR repertoires than untreated cancer patients.

Amplification of TCR beta used genomic DNA extracted from peripheral blood. On this clonotype itself: Its antigen is undetermined.

Rearranged V-D-J TRB sequences were amplified with a mixed TRB-A/B primer pool. TCRdb fed the multiplex PCR reads into MiXCR, producing one record per CDR3 protein. The sample lists 10,000 to 15,000 distinct CDR3 sequences, 35% to 45% occurring once. Sequenced: blood. The sequence derives from a human donor in good health. The donor label of this sample is uncertain.

CDR3 bases: TGTGCCAGCAGTCCGATTAGCGGGACGCCCGAAGCGGGGGCCTACGAGCAGTACTTC. Protein product: CASSPISGTPEAGAYEQYF. The chain uses TRBV27 and TRBJ2-7, with 8 nucleotides matching TRBD2. The CDR3 is 19 amino acids. The V segment lost 5 bases and the J segment 2 bases; nucleotides outside the gene matches: 20. CDR1 and CDR2 (germline): MNHEY, SMNVEV (reference sequence).